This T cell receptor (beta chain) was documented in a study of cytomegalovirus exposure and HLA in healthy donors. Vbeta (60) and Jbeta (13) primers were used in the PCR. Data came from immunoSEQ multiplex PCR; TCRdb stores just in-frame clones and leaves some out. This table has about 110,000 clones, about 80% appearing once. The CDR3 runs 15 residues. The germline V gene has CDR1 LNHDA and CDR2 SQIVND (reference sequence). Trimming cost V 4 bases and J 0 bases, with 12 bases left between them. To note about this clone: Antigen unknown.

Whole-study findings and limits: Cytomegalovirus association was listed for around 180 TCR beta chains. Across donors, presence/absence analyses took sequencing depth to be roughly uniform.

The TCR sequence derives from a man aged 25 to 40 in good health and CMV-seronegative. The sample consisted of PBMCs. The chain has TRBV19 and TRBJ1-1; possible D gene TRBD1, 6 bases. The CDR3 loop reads CASSSPGHMNTEAFF. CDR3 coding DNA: TGTGCCAGTAGTAGTCCGGGACACATGAACACTGAAGCTTTCTTT.